Reported below is one TCR beta chain. The target antigen is unknown. These data are taken from a study of lymphopenia after photon versus proton radiotherapy. General observations from the study: After the lymphocyte nadir, photon-treated repertoires showed oligoclonal expansion, especially of CD8+ Temra cells. Post-nadir TCR diversity decline inversely tracked overall survival among those who died.

Clones were sequenced by immunoSEQ multiplex PCR, and TCRdb holds only the in-frame ones, with some missing. The sample lists 150,000 or so clones, approximately 91% occurring once. Germline CDR1 and CDR2: SGDLS and YYNGEE. V was clipped by 6 bases and J by 0 bases, with 12 bases between them. The CDR3 loop spans 15 amino acids. The sample consisted of peripheral blood, taken from a patient treated with photon-based radiotherapy. The J gene is TRBJ2-2, the V gene TRBV9, with D tentatively TRBD1 (6 bases). The source of this sequence is a man aged 45-65 years with gastric cancer. The CDR3 is CASTTGQTNTGELFF. The CDR3 region has the DNA TGTGCCAGCACCACCGGACAGACGAACACCGGGGAGCTGTTTTTT.